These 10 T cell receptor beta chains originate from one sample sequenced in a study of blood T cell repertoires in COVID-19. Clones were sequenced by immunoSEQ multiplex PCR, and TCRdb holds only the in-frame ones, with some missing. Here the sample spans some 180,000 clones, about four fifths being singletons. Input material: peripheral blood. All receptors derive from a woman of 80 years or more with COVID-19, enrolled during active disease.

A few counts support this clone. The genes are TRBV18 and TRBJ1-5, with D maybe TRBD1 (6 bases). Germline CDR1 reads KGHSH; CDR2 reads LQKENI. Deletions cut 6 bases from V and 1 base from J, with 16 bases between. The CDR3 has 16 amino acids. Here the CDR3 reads CASSSRGDTSNQPQHF. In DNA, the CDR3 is TGTGCCAGCTCGTCTCGAGGGGACACGAGCAATCAGCCCCAGCATTTT. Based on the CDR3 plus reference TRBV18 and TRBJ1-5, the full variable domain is NAGVMQNPRHLVRRRGQEARLRCSPMKGHSHVYWYRQLPEEGLKFMVYLQKENIIDESGMPKERFSAEFPKEGPSILRIQQVVRGDSAAYFCASSSRGDTSNQPQHFGDGTRLSIL.

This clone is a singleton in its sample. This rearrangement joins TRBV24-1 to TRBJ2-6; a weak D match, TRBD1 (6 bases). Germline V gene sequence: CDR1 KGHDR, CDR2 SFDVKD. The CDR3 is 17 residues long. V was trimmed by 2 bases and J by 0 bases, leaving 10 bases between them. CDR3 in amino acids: CATSDSTGYSGANVLTF. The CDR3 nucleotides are TGTGCCACCAGTGATTCGACAGGCTACTCTGGGGCCAACGTCCTGACTTTC.

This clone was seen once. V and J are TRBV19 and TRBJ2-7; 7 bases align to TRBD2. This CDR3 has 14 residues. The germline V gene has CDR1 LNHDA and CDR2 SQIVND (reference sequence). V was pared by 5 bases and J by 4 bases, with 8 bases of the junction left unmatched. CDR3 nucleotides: TGTGCCAGTAGTCGCGGCGGGAGCAAGTACGAGCAGTACTTC. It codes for CASSRGGSKYEQYF.

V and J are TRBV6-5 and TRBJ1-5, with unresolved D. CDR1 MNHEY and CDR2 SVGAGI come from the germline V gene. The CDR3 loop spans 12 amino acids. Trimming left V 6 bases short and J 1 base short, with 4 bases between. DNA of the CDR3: TGTGCCAGCAGGAGGAGCAATCAGCCCCAGCATTTT. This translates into CASRRSNQPQHF.

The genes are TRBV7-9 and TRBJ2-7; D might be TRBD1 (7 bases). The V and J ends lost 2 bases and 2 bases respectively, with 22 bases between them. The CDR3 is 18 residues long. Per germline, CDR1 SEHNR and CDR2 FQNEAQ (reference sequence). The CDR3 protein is CASSLYGTTGGGPYEQYF. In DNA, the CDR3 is TGTGCCAGCAGCTTATATGGTACGACCGGAGGGGGCCCCTACGAGCAGTACTTC.

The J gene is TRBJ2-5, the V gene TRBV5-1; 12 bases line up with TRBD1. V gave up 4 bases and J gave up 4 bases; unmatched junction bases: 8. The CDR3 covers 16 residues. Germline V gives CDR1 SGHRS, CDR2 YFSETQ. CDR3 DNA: TGCGCCAGCAGCCGTCCCGGGACAGGGGGCGGAGAGACCCAGTACTTC. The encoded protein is CASSRPGTGGGETQYF. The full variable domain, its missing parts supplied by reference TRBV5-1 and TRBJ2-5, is KAGVTQTPRYLIKTRGQQVTLSCSPISGHRSVSWYQQTPGQGLQFLFEYFSETQRNKGNFPGRFSGRQFSNSRSEMNVSTLELGDSALYLCASSRPGTGGGETQYFGPGTRLLVL.

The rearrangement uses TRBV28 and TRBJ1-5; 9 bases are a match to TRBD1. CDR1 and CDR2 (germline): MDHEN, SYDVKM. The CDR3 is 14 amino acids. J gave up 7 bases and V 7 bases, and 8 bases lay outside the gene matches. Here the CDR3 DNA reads TGTGCCAGCACTACATACAGGGGGCAACAGCCCCAGCATTTT. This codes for CASTTYRGQQPQHF.

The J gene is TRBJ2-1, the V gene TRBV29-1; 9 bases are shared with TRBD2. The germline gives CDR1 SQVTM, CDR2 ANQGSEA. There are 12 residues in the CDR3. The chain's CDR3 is CGLGGGGNEQFF. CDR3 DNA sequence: TGCGGCTTGGGCGGGGGGGGCAATGAGCAGTTCTTC.

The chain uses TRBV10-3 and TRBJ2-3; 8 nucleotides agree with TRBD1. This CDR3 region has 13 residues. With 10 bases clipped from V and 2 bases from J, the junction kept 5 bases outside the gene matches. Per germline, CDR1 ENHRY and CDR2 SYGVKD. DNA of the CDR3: TGTGCCACCGGACAGGGAGACACAGATACGCAGTATTTT. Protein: CATGQGDTDTQYF.

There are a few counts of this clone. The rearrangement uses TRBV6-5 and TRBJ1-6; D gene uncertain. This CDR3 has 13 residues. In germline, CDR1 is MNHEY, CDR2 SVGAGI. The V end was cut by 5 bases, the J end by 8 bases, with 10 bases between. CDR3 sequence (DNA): TGTGCCAGCAGTAGTGACACGGATTCACCCCTCCACTTT. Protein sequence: CASSSDTDSPLHF.